One and the same sample provided the 16 T cell receptor beta chains below, sequenced in a study of cytomegalovirus exposure and HLA in healthy donors. Profiling relied on immunoSEQ multiplex PCR, and the TCRdb table lists in-frame clones only, not all of them. The sample has about 150,000 clones; over 90% are singletons. Sequenced sample: PBMCs. The receptors were sampled from a man aged 18 to 29 in good health and CMV-seropositive.

The chain is built from TRBV14 and TRBJ2-5; 12 nucleotides align to TRBD2. CDR1 and CDR2 (germline): SGHDN, FVKESK. The length of the CDR3 is 18 residues. J was trimmed by 5 bases and V by 3 bases; bases with no gene match: 13. The CDR3 DNA follows: TGTGCCAGCAGCCATAAAACTAGCGGGAGGAGCCCTCGTGAGACCCAGTACTTC. Translation: CASSHKTSGRSPRETQYF. The entire variable domain, with the rest obtained from reference TRBV14 and TRBJ2-5, is as follows: EAGVTQFPSHSVIEKGQTVTLRCDPISGHDNLYWYRRVMGKEIKFLLHFVKESKQDESGMPNNRFLAERTGGTYSTLKVQPAELEDSGVYFCASSHKTSGRSPRETQYFGPGTRLLVL.

The chain uses TRBV5-1 and TRBJ2-5, with a weak D call TRBD1 (6 bases). The CDR3 consists of 15 residues. Trimming stripped 0 bases from V and 2 bases from J, with 11 bases between. Germline V gene lookup returns CDR1 SGHRS and CDR2 YFSETQ. The CDR3 DNA reads TGCGCCAGCAGCTTGGCTGGGACACATCAAGAGACCCAGTACTTC. Its protein product is CASSLAGTHQETQYF. The full variable domain, completed using reference TRBV5-1 and TRBJ2-5, is KAGVTQTPRYLIKTRGQQVTLSCSPISGHRSVSWYQQTPGQGLQFLFEYFSETQRNKGNFPGRFSGRQFSNSRSEMNVSTLELGDSALYLCASSLAGTHQETQYFGPGTRLLVL.

DNA of the CDR3: TGCGCCAGCAGCCAAACTGCGGGGGAGCAGTACTTC. Translated, it gives CASSQTAGEQYF. V usage is TRBV4-1 and J usage is TRBJ2-7, with a weak D call TRBD2 (6 bases). V gave up 2 bases and J gave up 7 bases, with 9 bases separating them. The germline V gene has CDR1 MGHRA and CDR2 YSYEKL. The CDR3 has 12 residues.

V and J are TRBV6-6 and TRBJ1-2, with D unresolved. CDR1 is MNHNY and CDR2 is SVGAGI in the germline V gene (reference sequence). CDR3 size: 13 residues. Trimming removed 2 bases at V and 4 bases at J, with 8 bases between. The CDR3 DNA reads as TGTGCCAGCAGTTACAAACAGCTCTATGGCTACACCTTC. Its protein product is CASSYKQLYGYTF.

The rearrangement links TRBV5-4 to TRBJ2-7, with a tentative D call TRBD2 (5 bases). Deletions cut 4 bases from V and 4 bases from J, with 21 bases between. Germline lookup yields CDR1 SGHNT and CDR2 YYREEE (reference sequence). This CDR3 comprises 16 residues. CDR3 loop: CASSPSPGRGQYEQYF. CDR3 bases: TGTGCCAGCAGCCCTTCTCCCGGACGGGGTCAATACGAGCAGTACTTC.

The genes are TRBV10-3 and TRBJ2-7; 8 bases are a match to TRBD1. Trimming took 3 bases from V and 2 from J; bases not matched to a gene: 6. The CDR3 consists of 15 residues. In germline, CDR1 is ENHRY, CDR2 SYGVKD. Here the CDR3 DNA reads TGTGCCATCAGTGACTCTACAGGGGGAACCTACGAGCAGTACTTC. This translates into CAISDSTGGTYEQYF.

This chain uses TRBV28 with TRBJ2-7, with TRBD2 identical over 11 bases. V shed 5 bases and J 2 bases; nucleotides not matched to a gene: 2. The CDR3 has 14 amino acids. From germline, CDR1 is MDHEN and CDR2 SYDVKM. CDR3 sequence: CASSRLAGTYEQYF. The DNA of the CDR3 is TGTGCCAGCAGTCGACTAGCGGGGACCTACGAGCAGTACTTC.

The chain links TRBV29-1 to TRBJ2-1; the D is unclear. V lost 6 bases and J 2 bases, leaving 5 bases between the germline ends. The CDR3 is made up of 11 amino acids. Per the germline V gene, CDR1 is SQVTM and CDR2 is ANQGSEA. The CDR3: CSVAAYNEQFF. For the CDR3, the DNA is TGCAGCGTGGCGGCCTACAATGAGCAGTTCTTC.

The rearrangement joins TRBV7-8 to TRBJ2-3; TRBD2 might be the D (6 bases). CDR1 and CDR2 (germline): SGHVS, FQNEAQ. The CDR3 runs to 15 residues. V lost 7 bases and J 11 bases, leaving 25 bases between the germline ends. This chain's CDR3 is CASTYAEGGVNKQYF. The CDR3 coding sequence is TGTGCCAGCACCTATGCTGAGGGAGGTGTCAATAAGCAGTATTTT.

This sequence joins TRBV7-6 and TRBJ1-2, with a possible D match to TRBD1 (6 bases). CDR1 SGHVS and CDR2 FNYEAQ come from the germline V gene. There are 13 residues in the CDR3. V was shortened by 4 bases and J by 8 bases, with 14 bases between the two germline ends. CDR3 in amino acids: CASSSPGVNGYTF. The DNA of the CDR3 is TGTGCCAGCAGCTCCCCAGGGGTTAACGGCTACACCTTC.

This chain uses TRBV4-2 with TRBJ1-2; TRBD1 matches 9 bases. Germline CDR1 LGHNA, CDR2 YNFKEQ. There are 14 residues in the CDR3. Trimming removed 8 bases from V and 4 bases from J; junction bases left unmatched: 8. Here the CDR3 DNA reads TGTGCCAGCGGGACAGGGCTGGTTGCCTATGGCTACACCTTC. It codes for CASGTGLVAYGYTF.

The chain has TRBV18 and TRBJ2-3; TRBD1 aligns across 7 bases. V lost 5 bases and J lost 1; bases outside the gene matches: 3. The CDR3 consists of 14 residues. Germline V CDR1 and CDR2: KGHSH, LQKENI. DNA for the CDR3: TGTGCCAGCTCAAGCACAGGGGGCACAGATACGCAGTATTTT. Amino acid sequence: CASSSTGGTDTQYF.

This chain uses TRBV4-2 with TRBJ1-1; D gene ambiguous. Trimming left V 0 bases short and J 3 bases short, with 5 bases between. The CDR3 sequence is 13 residues long. Looked up from germline, CDR1 is LGHNA and CDR2 is YNFKEQ. CDR3 DNA: TGTGCCAGCAGCCAAGACGCGTACACTGAAGCTTTCTTT. Residues: CASSQDAYTEAFF.

The chain employs TRBV7-2 and TRBJ2-3; no firm D call. Germline CDR1 SGHTA, CDR2 FQGNSA. The CDR3 covers 12 residues. The V and J ends lost 3 bases and 8 bases respectively, with 9 bases between them. This CDR3 reads CASSFRHFTQYF. CDR3 coding DNA: TGTGCCAGCAGCTTTCGACATTTTACGCAGTATTTT.

This clone showed up just once. The rearrangement uses TRBV5-4 and TRBJ2-7; 9 bases are shared with TRBD2. The CDR3 spans 15 residues. The J segment lost 2 bases and the V segment lost 4 bases, leaving 7 bases of the junction unmatched. Germline-derived CDR1 and CDR2 are SGHNT and YYREEE (reference sequence). The CDR3 nucleotides are TGTGCCAGCAGCCAAACGACTAGCGGCACCTACGAGCAGTACTTC. It translates to CASSQTTSGTYEQYF.

The chain has TRBV7-9 and TRBJ2-5, with 8 bases identical to TRBD1. This CDR3 has 15 residues. The V and J ends lost 5 bases and 3 bases, in that order; junction bases with no gene match: 8. The germline CDR1 and CDR2 sequences are SEHNR and FQNEAQ (reference sequence). In DNA, the CDR3 is TGTGCCAGCAGCGTTCAGGGGGCGGCCAAAGAGACCCAGTACTTC. It codes for CASSVQGAAKETQYF.